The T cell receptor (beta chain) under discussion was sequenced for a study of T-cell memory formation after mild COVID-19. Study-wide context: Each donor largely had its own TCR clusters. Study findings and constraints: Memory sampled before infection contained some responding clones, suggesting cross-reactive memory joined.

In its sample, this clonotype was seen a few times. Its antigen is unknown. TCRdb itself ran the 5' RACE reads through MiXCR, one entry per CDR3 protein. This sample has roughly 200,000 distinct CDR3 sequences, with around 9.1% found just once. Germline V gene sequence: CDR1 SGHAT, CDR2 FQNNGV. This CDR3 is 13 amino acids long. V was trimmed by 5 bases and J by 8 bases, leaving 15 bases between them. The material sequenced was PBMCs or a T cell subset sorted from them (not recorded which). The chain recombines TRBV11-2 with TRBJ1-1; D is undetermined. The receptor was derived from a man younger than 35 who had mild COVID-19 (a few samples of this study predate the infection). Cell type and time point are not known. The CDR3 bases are TGTGCCAGCAGCCTTACGCTAAAACAAGAAGCTTTCTTT. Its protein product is CASSLTLKQEAFF.